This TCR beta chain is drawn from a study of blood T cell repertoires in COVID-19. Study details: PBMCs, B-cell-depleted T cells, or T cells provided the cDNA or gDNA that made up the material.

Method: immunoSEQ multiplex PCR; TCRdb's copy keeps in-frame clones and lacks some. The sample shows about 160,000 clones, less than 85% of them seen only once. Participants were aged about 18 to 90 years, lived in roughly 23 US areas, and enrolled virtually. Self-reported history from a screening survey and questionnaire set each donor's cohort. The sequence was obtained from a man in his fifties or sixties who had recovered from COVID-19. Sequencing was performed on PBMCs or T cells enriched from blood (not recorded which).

The CDR3 region has the DNA TGTGCCAGCAGCTTGACAGGGTCGGGTCAGCCCCAGCATTTT. This translates into CASSLTGSGQPQHF. The chain combines TRBV7-6 with TRBJ1-5, with 7 positions matching TRBD1. CDR1 and CDR2 (germline): SGHVS, FNYEAQ. The length of the CDR3 is 14 residues. J was trimmed by 6 bases and V by 3 bases; bases with no gene match: 5.